The 22 T cell receptor beta chains presented below share a single source sample, sequenced in a study of blood T cell repertoires in COVID-19. Here immunoSEQ multiplex PCR was the method, and the copy in TCRdb shows in-frame clones only, minus some. The table shows a few hundred thousand clones, with roughly four fifths occurring only once. The specimen sequenced was PBMCs or T cells enriched from blood (not recorded which). Source of these receptors: a woman in her forties or fifties who had recovered from COVID-19.

This clone was picked up one time. J is TRBJ2-5 and V is TRBV19; TRBD1 agrees at 9 bases. Trimming at V came to 5 bases and at J to 2 bases, leaving 6 bases not matched to a gene. This CDR3 spans 15 amino acids. Germline-derived CDR1 and CDR2 are LNHDA and SQIVND (reference sequence). In nucleotides, the CDR3 is TGTGCCAGTAGTTTGGGGGACAGGGAACAAGAGACCCAGTACTTC. As protein: CASSLGDREQETQYF.

V usage is TRBV7-2 and J usage is TRBJ1-2; D gene uncertain. The CDR3 spans 14 residues. Germline V gives CDR1 SGHTA, CDR2 FQGNSA. Trimming stripped 1 base from V and 4 bases from J, with 10 bases between. CDR3 amino acids: CASSLGGGGYGYTF. CDR3 in DNA: TGTGCCAGCAGCTTAGGTGGAGGAGGCTATGGCTACACCTTC.

In its sample, this clone was seen once. V usage is TRBV14 and J usage is TRBJ2-7; 9 bases are shared with TRBD1. The CDR3 spans 15 residues. The trim removed 5 bases at V and 3 bases at J, leaving 8 bases unmatched. Germline V gives CDR1 SGHDN, CDR2 FVKESK. The CDR3: CASSKGQGGIYEQYF. CDR3 DNA sequence: TGTGCCAGCAGCAAGGGACAGGGTGGGATCTACGAGCAGTACTTC. Full variable domain (remainder filled in from reference TRBV14 and TRBJ2-7): EAGVTQFPSHSVIEKGQTVTLRCDPISGHDNLYWYRRVMGKEIKFLLHFVKESKQDESGMPNNRFLAERTGGTYSTLKVQPAELEDSGVYFCASSKGQGGIYEQYFGPGTRLTVT.

This chain connects TRBV27 to TRBJ2-3; TRBD2 matches 14 bases. With 7 bases clipped from V and 11 bases from J, the junction kept 8 bases outside the gene matches. This CDR3 is built from 14 residues. Germline V gives CDR1 MNHEY, CDR2 SMNVEV (reference sequence). DNA of the CDR3: TGTGCCAGCAACCCGGGACTAGCGGGAGCAGGGCAGTATTTT. Its protein product is CASNPGLAGAGQYF.

V usage is TRBV30 and J usage is TRBJ1-4; the D gene is possibly TRBD1 (6 bases). V lost 3 bases and J 4 bases, leaving 15 bases between the germline ends. Germline assignment: CDR1 GTSNPN and CDR2 SVGIG (reference sequence). This CDR3 is 15 amino acids long. The CDR3 nucleotides are TGTGCCTGGAGCGCCGCGGGGGGCTTTAATGAAAAACTGTTTTTT. This sequence encodes CAWSAAGGFNEKLFF.

The rearrangement joins TRBV10-3 to TRBJ1-1, with TRBD1 matching 7 bases. The CDR3 is made up of 13 amino acids. CDR1 ENHRY and CDR2 SYGVKD come from the germline V gene. Trimming took 6 bases from V and 3 from J; bases not matched to a gene: 4. This CDR3 reads CAIRGRGDTEAFF. DNA of the CDR3: TGTGCCATCAGGGGCAGGGGGGACACTGAAGCTTTCTTT.

The chain couples TRBV19 to TRBJ1-2; tentative D call: TRBD1 (6 bases). Trimming cost V 8 bases and J 2 bases, with 15 bases left between them. The CDR3 is made up of 14 amino acids. Germline loops: CDR1 LNHDA, CDR2 SQIVND (reference sequence). The CDR3 protein is CASRPSTGNYGYTF. In DNA, the CDR3 is TGTGCCAGTCGACCCTCGACAGGAAACTATGGCTACACCTTC.

V usage is TRBV11-3 and J usage is TRBJ1-1; a possible D gene is TRBD1 (5 bases). Trimming shortened V by 0 bases and J by 3 bases, and 11 bases separated the two germline ends. This CDR3 spans 15 amino acids. Germline V gene sequence: CDR1 SGHNT, CDR2 YENEEA. CDR3 region: CASSLDLAGDTEAFF. The CDR3 DNA is TGTGCCAGCAGCTTAGATCTCGCGGGGGACACTGAAGCTTTCTTT.

In its sample, this clone was seen once. The rearrangement links TRBV30 to TRBJ1-2, with TRBD1 matching over 7 bases. Germline CDR1 reads GTSNPN; CDR2 reads SVGIG (reference sequence). This CDR3 has 14 residues. Trimming removed 4 bases from V and 6 bases from J; junction bases left unmatched: 11. CDR3 DNA sequence: TGTGCCTGGAATATTGTGAAGGGGGCGAATGGCTACACCTTC. Protein product: CAWNIVKGANGYTF.

The rearrangement links TRBV13 to TRBJ2-1; 8 positions agree with TRBD2. With V trimmed by 2 bases and J by 0 bases, 15 bases remained unmatched. Germline CDR1 is PRHDT and CDR2 is FYEKMQ (reference sequence). The length of the CDR3 is 20 residues. CDR3 nucleotides: TGTGCCAGCAGCTTAAATGCCGGTTTTGGAGGGACTAGCTCCTACAATGAGCAGTTCTTC. It translates to CASSLNAGFGGTSSYNEQFF.

The V gene is TRBV3-1 (or the pseudogene TRBV3-2), the J gene TRBJ1-3; no definite D call. Per germline, CDR1 LGHDT and CDR2 YNNKEL (reference sequence). The V gene lost 4 bases and the J gene lost 4 bases, with 8 bases spanning the gap. The CDR3 extends over 13 amino acids. The DNA for the CDR3 is TGTGCCAGCAGCCTTGTCCCGGGAAACACCATATATTTT. It translates to CASSLVPGNTIYF.

This chain links TRBV20-1 with TRBJ1-2; the D gene is possibly TRBD1 (6 bases). The CDR3 is 13 residues long. Germline CDR1 DFQATT, CDR2 SNEGSKA (reference sequence). V was cut by 3 bases and J by 4 bases, with 12 bases left in between. The CDR3 bases are TGCAGTGCTAGTAAGGACAGAATCTATGGCTACACCTTC. Translating gives CSASKDRIYGYTF.

V usage is TRBV7-2 and J usage is TRBJ1-2, with D hard to call. There are 15 residues in the CDR3. V lost 2 bases and J lost 6, with 16 bases in between. Germline-derived CDR1 and CDR2 are SGHTA and FQGNSA. This chain's CDR3 is CASSLSPPPRNGYTF. CDR3 DNA sequence: TGTGCCAGCAGCTTAAGCCCGCCCCCCCGTAATGGCTACACCTTC.

This clone was counted a single time. The gene calls are TRBV4-3 and TRBJ1-1, with D possibly TRBD1 on 5 matching bases. Trimming shortened V by 1 base and J by 4 bases, and 7 bases separated the two germline ends. CDR3 size: 13 residues. CDR1 and CDR2 from the germline V gene are LGHNA and YSLEER. The CDR3 DNA reads TGCGCCAGCAGCCAAGTCCAGGGCACTGAAGCTTTCTTT. This codes for CASSQVQGTEAFF.

A few counts support this clone. The gene calls are TRBV5-1 and TRBJ2-5; TRBD2 matches at 14 bases. Losses at the gene ends were 4 bases for V and 4 bases for J; bases not matched to a gene: 6. Germline-derived CDR1 and CDR2 are SGHRS and YFSETQ. This CDR3 has 16 amino acids. CDR3 bases: TGCGCCAGCAGCATGGGACTAGCGGGAGCGGGAGAGACCCAGTACTTC. This codes for CASSMGLAGAGETQYF.

V is TRBV4-1 and J is TRBJ1-1; unclear D gene. The length of the CDR3 is 14 residues. V lost 0 bases to trimming and J lost 1 base, with 6 bases between them. Per germline, CDR1 MGHRA and CDR2 YSYEKL. The CDR3 loop is CASSQDLRNTEAFF. CDR3 in DNA: TGCGCCAGCAGCCAAGACCTCCGGAACACTGAAGCTTTCTTT.

This clone has only a few counts. CDR3 DNA: TGCGCCAGCAGCCAAGGGTCTGGCGGCGGGGCCTCAGTTGAGCAGTTCTTC. This encodes CASSQGSGGGASVEQFF. The V call is TRBV4-3, the J call TRBJ2-1, with D possibly TRBD2 on 6 matching bases. This CDR3 is 17 amino acids long. Between the trimmed V and J ends, which lost 1 base and 9 bases, there was a span of 22 bases. Looked up from germline, CDR1 is LGHNA and CDR2 is YSLEER.

The rearrangement links TRBV25-1 to TRBJ1-2, with no clear D. The CDR3 spans 11 residues. Germline V gives CDR1 MGHDK, CDR2 SYGVNS. V was clipped by 3 bases and J by 5 bases, with 4 bases between them. DNA for the CDR3: TGTGCCAGCAGTGAGCTATATGGCTACACCTTC. Its translation: CASSELYGYTF.

The chain joins TRBV9 to TRBJ1-2; D call uncertain. CDR1 is SGDLS, CDR2 YYNGEE, per germline. The CDR3 is 16 residues long. V was shortened by 0 bases and J by 2 bases, with 14 bases between the two germline ends. The CDR3 loop reads CASSVGGVAGNYGYTF. CDR3 bases: TGTGCCAGCAGCGTAGGAGGAGTAGCGGGAAACTATGGCTACACCTTC.

V and J are TRBV3-1 (or the pseudogene TRBV3-2) and TRBJ1-3; D is unclear. The CDR3 has 15 amino acids. V was cut by 1 base and J by 0 bases, with 7 bases left in between. Germline loops: CDR1 LGHDT, CDR2 YNNKEL (reference sequence). In DNA form, the CDR3 reads TGTGCCAGCAGCCAAGCCAGGCGCTCTGGAAACACCATATATTTT. This codes for CASSQARRSGNTIYF.

The chain recombines TRBV29-1 with TRBJ2-7; 7 positions match TRBD1. V shed 1 base, J shed 2 bases, and the junction held 8 bases outside the gene matches. This CDR3 has 15 residues. Germline assignment: CDR1 SQVTM and CDR2 ANQGSEA. The CDR3 region is CSVEGGDRTPYEQYF. CDR3 sequence (DNA): TGCAGCGTTGAAGGTGGGGACAGAACCCCCTACGAGCAGTACTTC.

On this clone itself: Other DNA sequences from this sample encode an identical CDR3 as well. This chain uses TRBV7-2 with TRBJ1-4; 9 nucleotides match TRBD1. The trim removed 5 bases at V and 8 bases at J, leaving 6 bases unmatched. This CDR3 contains 14 residues. Germline values: CDR1 SGHTA, CDR2 FQGNSA. The CDR3, as DNA: TGTGCCAGCAGCCCGGGACAGGGTTCGGAAAAACTGTTTTTT. Protein: CASSPGQGSEKLFF. Combining the CDR3 with reference TRBV7-2 and TRBJ1-4 gives the whole variable domain GAGVSQSPSNKVTEKGKDVELRCDPISGHTALYWYRQSLGQGLEFLIYFQGNSAPDKSGLPSDRFSAERTGGSVSTLTIQRTQQEDSAVYLCASSPGQGSEKLFFGSGTQLSVL.